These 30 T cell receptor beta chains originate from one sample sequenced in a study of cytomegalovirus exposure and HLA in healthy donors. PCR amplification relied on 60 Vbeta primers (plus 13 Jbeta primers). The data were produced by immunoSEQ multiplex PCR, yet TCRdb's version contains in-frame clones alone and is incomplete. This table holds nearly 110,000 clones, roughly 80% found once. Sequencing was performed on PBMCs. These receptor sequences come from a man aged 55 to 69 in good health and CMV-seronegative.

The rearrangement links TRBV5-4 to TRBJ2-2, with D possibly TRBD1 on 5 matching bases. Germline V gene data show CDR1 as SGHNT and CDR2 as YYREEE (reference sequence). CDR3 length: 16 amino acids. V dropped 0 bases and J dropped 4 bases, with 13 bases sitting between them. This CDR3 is CASSLGAGWRTGELFF. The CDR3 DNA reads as TGTGCCAGCAGCTTGGGAGCAGGGTGGCGCACCGGGGAGCTGTTTTTT.

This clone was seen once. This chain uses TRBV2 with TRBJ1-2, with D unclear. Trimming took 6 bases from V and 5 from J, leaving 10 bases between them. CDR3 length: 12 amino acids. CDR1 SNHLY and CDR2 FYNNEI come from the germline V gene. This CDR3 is CASSLTSYGYTF. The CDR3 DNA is TGTGCCAGCAGCCTAACTTCGTATGGCTACACCTTC.

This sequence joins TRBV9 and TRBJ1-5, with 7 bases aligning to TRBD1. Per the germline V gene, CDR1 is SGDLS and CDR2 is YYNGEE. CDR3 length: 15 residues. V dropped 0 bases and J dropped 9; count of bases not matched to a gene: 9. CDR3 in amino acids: CASSVGGDSQGPQHF. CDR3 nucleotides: TGTGCCAGCAGCGTAGGGGGGGACAGCCAAGGGCCCCAGCATTTT.

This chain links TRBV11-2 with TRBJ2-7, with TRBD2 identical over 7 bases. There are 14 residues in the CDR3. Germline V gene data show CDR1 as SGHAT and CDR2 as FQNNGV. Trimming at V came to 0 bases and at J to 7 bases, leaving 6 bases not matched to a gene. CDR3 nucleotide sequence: TGTGCCAGCAGCTTAGATAGGGGTAGCGGGGAGCAGTACGTC. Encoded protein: CASSLDRGSGEQYV.

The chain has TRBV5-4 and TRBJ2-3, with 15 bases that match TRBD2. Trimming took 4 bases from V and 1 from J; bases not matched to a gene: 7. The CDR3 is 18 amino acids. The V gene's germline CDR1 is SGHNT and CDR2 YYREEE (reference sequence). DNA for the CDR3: TGTGCCAGCAGCCCCGGGACTAGCGGGGGGCCAGGCACAGATACGCAGTATTTT. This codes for CASSPGTSGGPGTDTQYF.

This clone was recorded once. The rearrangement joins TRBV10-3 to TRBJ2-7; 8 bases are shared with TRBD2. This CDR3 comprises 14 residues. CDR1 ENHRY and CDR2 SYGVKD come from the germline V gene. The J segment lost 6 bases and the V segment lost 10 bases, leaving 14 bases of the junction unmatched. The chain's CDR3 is CATAAGGSVSEQYV. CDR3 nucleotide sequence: TGTGCCACCGCGGCGGGGGGTAGCGTTTCCGAGCAGTACGTC.

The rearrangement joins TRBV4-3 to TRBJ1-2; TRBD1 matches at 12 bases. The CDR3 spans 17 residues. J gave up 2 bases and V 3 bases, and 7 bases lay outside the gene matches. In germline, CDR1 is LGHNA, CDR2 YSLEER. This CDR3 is CASSQKRGTGGNYGYTF. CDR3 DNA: TGCGCCAGCAGCCAGAAACGAGGGACAGGGGGCAACTATGGCTACACCTTC.

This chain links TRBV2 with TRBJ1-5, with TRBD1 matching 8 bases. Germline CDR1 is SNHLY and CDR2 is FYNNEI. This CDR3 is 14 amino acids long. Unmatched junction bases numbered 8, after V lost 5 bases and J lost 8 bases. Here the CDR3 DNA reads TGTGCCAGCAGTCCGGGACAGGCTCGGGAGCCCCAGCATTTT. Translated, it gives CASSPGQAREPQHF.

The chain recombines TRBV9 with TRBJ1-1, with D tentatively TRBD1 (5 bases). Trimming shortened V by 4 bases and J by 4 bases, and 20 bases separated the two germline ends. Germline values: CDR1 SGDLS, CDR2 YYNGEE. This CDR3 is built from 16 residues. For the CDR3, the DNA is TGTGCCAGCAGCCTTCACCCAGCAGGGTTTTCCACTGAAGCTTTCTTT. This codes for CASSLHPAGFSTEAFF.

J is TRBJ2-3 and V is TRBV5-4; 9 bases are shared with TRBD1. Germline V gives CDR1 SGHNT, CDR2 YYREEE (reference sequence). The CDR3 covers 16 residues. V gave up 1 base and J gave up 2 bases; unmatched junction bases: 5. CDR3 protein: CASSLKQGALTDTQYF. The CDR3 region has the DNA TGTGCCAGCAGCTTGAAACAGGGGGCACTCACAGATACGCAGTATTTT.

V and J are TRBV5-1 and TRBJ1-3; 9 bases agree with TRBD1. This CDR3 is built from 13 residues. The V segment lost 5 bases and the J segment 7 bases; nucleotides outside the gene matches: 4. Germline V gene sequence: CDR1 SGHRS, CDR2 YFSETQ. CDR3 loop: CASSHDRGNTIYF. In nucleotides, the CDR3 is TGCGCCAGCAGTCATGACAGGGGGAACACCATATATTTT. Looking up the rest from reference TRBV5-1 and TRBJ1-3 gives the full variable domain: KAGVTQTPRYLIKTRGQQVTLSCSPISGHRSVSWYQQTPGQGLQFLFEYFSETQRNKGNFPGRFSGRQFSNSRSEMNVSTLELGDSALYLCASSHDRGNTIYFGEGSWLTVV.

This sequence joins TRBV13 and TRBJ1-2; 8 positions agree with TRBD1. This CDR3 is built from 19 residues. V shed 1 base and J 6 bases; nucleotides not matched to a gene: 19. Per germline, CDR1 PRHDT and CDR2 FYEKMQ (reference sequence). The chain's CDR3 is CASSLESFGVRGLDHGYTF. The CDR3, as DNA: TGTGCCAGCAGCTTAGAGAGTTTCGGCGTCAGGGGGCTTGATCATGGCTACACCTTC. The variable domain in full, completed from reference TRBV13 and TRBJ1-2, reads AAGVIQSPRHLIKEKRETATLKCYPIPRHDTVYWYQQGPGQDPQFLISFYEKMQSDKGSIPDRFSAQQFSDYHSELNMSSLELGDSALYFCASSLESFGVRGLDHGYTFGSGTRLTVV.

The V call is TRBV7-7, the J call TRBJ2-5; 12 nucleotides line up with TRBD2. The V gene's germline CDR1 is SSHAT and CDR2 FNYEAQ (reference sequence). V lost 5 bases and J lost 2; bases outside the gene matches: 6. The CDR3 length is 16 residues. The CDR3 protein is CASSQGTSGSQETQYF. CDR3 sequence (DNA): TGTGCCAGCAGCCAAGGGACTAGCGGGTCGCAAGAGACCCAGTACTTC.

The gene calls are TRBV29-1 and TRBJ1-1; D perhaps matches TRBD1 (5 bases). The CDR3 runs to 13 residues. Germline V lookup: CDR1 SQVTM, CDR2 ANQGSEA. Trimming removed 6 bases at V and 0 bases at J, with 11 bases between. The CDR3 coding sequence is TGCAGCGTAGCCTCCAGGGTGAACACTGAAGCTTTCTTT. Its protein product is CSVASRVNTEAFF. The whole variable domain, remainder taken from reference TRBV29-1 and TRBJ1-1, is SAVISQKPSRDICQRGTSLTIQCQVDSQVTMMFWYRQQPGQSLTLIATANQGSEATYESGFVIDKFPISRPNLTFSTLTVSNMSPEDSSIYLCSVASRVNTEAFFGQGTRLTVV.

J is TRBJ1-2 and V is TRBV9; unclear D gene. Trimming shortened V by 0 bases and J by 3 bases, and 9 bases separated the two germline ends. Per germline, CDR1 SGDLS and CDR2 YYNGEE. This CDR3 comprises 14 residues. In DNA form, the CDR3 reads TGTGCCAGCAGCGTAGGCCCCGGGGACTATGGCTACACCTTC. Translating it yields CASSVGPGDYGYTF.

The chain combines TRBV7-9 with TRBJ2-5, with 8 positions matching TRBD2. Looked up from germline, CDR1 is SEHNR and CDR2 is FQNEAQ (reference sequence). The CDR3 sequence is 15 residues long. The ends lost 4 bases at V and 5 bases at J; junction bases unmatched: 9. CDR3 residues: CASSSGRGGGETQYF. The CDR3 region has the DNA TGTGCCAGCAGCTCCGGTCGGGGGGGAGGTGAGACCCAGTACTTC.

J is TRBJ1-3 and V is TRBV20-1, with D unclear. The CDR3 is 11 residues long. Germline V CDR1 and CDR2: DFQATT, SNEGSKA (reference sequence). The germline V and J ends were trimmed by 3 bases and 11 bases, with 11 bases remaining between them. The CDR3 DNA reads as TGCAGTGCTAGGCGGGGAGACGCCATATATTTT. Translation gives CSARRGDAIYF.

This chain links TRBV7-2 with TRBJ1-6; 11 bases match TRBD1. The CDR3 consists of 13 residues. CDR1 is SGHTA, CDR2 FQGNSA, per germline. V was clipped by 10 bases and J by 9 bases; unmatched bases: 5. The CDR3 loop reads CATMDRGLSPLHF. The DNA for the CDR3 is TGTGCCACAATGGACAGGGGGCTTTCACCCCTCCACTTT.

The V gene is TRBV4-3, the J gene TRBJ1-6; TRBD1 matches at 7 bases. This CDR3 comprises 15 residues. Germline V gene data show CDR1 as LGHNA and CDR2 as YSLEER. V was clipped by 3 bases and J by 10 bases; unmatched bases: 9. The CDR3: CASSHADRVDSPLHF. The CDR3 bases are TGCGCCAGCAGCCACGCTGACAGGGTGGACTCACCCCTCCACTTT.

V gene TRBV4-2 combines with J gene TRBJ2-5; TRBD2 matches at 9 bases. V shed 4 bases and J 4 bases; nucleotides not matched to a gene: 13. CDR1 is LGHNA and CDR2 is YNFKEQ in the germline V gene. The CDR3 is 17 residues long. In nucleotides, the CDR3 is TGTGCCAGCAGCCCCCGGTGGCTAGCGGGGCCCCGAGAGACCCAGTACTTC. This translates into CASSPRWLAGPRETQYF.

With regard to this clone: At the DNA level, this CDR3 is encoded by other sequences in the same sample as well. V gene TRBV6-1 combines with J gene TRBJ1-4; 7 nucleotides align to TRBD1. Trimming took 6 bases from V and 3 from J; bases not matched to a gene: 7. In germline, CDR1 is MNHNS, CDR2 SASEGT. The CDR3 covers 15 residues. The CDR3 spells CASRDEGASNEKLFF. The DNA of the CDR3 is TGTGCCAGCAGGGATGAGGGGGCCTCTAATGAAAAACTGTTTTTT.

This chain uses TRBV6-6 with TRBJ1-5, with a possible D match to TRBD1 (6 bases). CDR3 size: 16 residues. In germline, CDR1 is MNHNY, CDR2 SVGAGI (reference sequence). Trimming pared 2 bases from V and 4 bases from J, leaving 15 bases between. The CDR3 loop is CASSYGRTDMNQPQHF. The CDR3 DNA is TGTGCCAGCAGTTACGGCCGGACAGACATGAATCAGCCCCAGCATTTT.

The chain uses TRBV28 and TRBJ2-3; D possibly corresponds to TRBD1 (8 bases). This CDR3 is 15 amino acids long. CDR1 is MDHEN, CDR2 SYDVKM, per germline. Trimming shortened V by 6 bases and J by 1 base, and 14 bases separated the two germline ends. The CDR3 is CASSAAGQGTDTQYF. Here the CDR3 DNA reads TGTGCCAGCAGCGCAGCGGGACAGGGCACAGATACGCAGTATTTT. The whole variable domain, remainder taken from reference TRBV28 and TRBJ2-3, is DVKVTQSSRYLVKRTGEKVFLECVQDMDHENMFWYRQDPGLGLRLIYFSYDVKMKEKGDIPEGYSVSREKKERFSLILESASTNQTSMYLCASSAAGQGTDTQYFGPGTRLTVL.

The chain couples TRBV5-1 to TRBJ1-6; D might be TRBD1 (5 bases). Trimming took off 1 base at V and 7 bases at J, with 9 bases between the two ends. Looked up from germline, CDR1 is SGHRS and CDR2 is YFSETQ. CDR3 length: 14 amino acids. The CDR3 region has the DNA TGCGCCAGCAGCTTGTTACAGGAAAATTCACCCCTCCACTTT. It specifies CASSLLQENSPLHF.

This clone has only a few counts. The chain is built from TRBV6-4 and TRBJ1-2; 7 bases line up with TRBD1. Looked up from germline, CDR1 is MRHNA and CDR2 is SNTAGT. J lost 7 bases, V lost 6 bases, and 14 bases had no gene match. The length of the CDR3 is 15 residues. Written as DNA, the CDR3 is TGTGCCAGCAGGCCTGATCCAGGGGGATATTCTGGCTACACCTTC. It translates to CASRPDPGGYSGYTF.

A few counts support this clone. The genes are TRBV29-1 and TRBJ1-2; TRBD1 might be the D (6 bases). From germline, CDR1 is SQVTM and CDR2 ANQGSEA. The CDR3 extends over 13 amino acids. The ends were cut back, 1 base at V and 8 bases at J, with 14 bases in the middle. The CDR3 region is CSVEALTGMGYTF. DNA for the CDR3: TGCAGCGTTGAAGCCCTTACAGGGATGGGCTACACCTTC. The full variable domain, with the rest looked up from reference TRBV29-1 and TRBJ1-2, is SAVISQKPSRDICQRGTSLTIQCQVDSQVTMMFWYRQQPGQSLTLIATANQGSEATYESGFVIDKFPISRPNLTFSTLTVSNMSPEDSSIYLCSVEALTGMGYTFGSGTRLTVV.

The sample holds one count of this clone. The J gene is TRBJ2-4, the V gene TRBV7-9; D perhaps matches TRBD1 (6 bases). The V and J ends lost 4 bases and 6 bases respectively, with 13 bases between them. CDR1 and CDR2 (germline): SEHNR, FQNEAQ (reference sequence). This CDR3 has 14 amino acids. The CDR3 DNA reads TGTGCCAGCAGCTCCTCAGGGGTTTCAAACATTCAGTACTTC. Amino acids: CASSSSGVSNIQYF.

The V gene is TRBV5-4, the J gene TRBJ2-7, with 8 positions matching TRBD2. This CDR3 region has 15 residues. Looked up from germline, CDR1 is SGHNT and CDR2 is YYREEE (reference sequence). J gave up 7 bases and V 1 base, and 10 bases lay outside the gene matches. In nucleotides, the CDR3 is TGTGCCAGCAGCTTGTATCGGGGGGGCCCGGGAGAGCAGTACTTC. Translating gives CASSLYRGGPGEQYF.

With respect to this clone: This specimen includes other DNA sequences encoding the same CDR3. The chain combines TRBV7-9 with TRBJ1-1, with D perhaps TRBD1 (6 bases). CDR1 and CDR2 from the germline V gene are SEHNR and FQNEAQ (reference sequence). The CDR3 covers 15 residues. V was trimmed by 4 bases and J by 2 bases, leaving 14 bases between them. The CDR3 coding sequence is TGTGCCAGCAGCTCTGGGGGCAGGGGAAACACTGAAGCTTTCTTT. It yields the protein CASSSGGRGNTEAFF.

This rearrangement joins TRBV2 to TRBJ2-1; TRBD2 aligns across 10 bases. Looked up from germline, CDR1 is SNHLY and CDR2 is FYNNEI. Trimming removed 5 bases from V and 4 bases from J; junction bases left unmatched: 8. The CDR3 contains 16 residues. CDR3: CASSPQSGGAYNEQFF. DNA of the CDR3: TGTGCCAGCAGTCCGCAAAGCGGGGGGGCATACAATGAGCAGTTCTTC.